These T cell receptor beta chains were read from a single sample in a study of identical twins. TCRdb ran MiXCR on the 5' RACE reads and lists one entry per CDR3 protein. Among some 460,000 distinct CDR3 sequences, 14% were seen once, and the ten largest hold about 0.52%. The data were also submitted as part of a second study, on yellow fever vaccine responses in identical twins.

The specimen was CD4+ T cells sorted from blood. The source is a woman under 30 in good health. Each CDR3 is given with its conserved first and last residue. Size values are once, few and many counts, or a class for expanded clones, and some rows have none.

abundance | v_gene | CDR3aa
few | TRBV7-3 | CASSAIEGSPLHF
. | TRBV6-1 | CASRDRRGGGNEQFF
few | TRBV12-3/TRBV12-4 | CASSLVGQGLGEQYF
few | TRBV28 | CASSEGQGPHEQYF
few | TRBV7-3 | CASSLRTEGSPLHF
few | TRBV7-2 | CASSLGLEYYEQYF
. | TRBV6-4 | CASIGGVSADTQYF
many | TRBV27 | CASSFSGGYEQYF
few | TRBV5-5 | CASSRGLAGAKGETQYF
few | TRBV5-1 | CATTTREKMNTEAFF
. | TRBV20-1 | CSARLAGQETQYF
. | TRBV6-2/TRBV6-3 | CASSPARGIGETQYF
few | TRBV6-6 | CASSRGGAGELFF
. | TRBV4-3 | CASSHPSPGQHNREQYF
few | TRBV4-3 | CASSQHWYGGGTTYEQYF
many | TRBV5-1 | CASSLGRSEDTQYF
. | TRBV7-8 | CASTLIGGRGNQPQHF
. | TRBV19 | CASSMRDRSFGETQYF
. | TRBV15 | CATSSRAGGLFF
. | TRBV3-1 | CASSQQGQGYTF
many | TRBV24-1 | CATSAGDRNEQFF
few | TRBV2 | CASSTGTSGNNEQFF
many | TRBV20-1 | CSASTGPYEQYF
. | TRBV21-1 | CASSNLPKPGLSYNSPLHF
. | TRBV5-4 | CASSLPRASSGANVLTF
few | TRBV11-2 | CASSLDGTATYEQYF
few | TRBV27 | CASSLWAVGQGEQYF
few | TRBV5-5 | CASSPSTGTASYEQYF
. | TRBV6-2/TRBV6-3 | CASSYFGGGIQPQHF
few | TRBV5-1 | CASSFDHTRGAKNIQYF
. | TRBV27 | CASREIGRGASDYGYTF
few | TRBV7-2 | CASSAGLAVQETQYF
. | TRBV27 | CASSLYGAGASGYETQYF
few | TRBV3-1 | CASSQGVRSRANNEQFF
. | TRBV20-1 | CSARGGRALRNIQYF
. | TRBV6-1 | CASSEPKTRYEQYF
. | TRBV5-1 | CASSPVSTGAKNIQYF
. | TRBV5-1 | CASSLWVSSDASTDTQYF
few | TRBV9 | CASSVTSGATDTQYF
few | TRBV12-3/TRBV12-4 | CASSITGNQPQHF
once | TRBV20-1 | CSAQGQGAGQYF
few | TRBV14 | CASSPRDRYYEQYF
. | TRBV12-3/TRBV12-4 | CASSLWARDLGFF
many | TRBV27 | CASSLVRGQGTQYF
. | TRBV20-1 | CTGQGKETQYF
. | TRBV12-3/TRBV12-4 | CASSPGQFNQPQHF
. | TRBV7-8 | CASSFGQGVLDEQFF
many | TRBV12-3/TRBV12-4 | CASSNEGWSNQPQHF
. | TRBV7-3 | CASSSTQDRTSTDTQYF
. | TRBV29-1 | CSVRDSYYEQYF